The 14 T cell receptor beta chains reported below all come from one sample, sequenced in a study of T cells in Graves' hyperthyroidism and ophthalmopathy. Amplified TCR beta CDR3 regions derived from RNA transcripts. The HTBI set primed first-round TCR CDR3 RT-PCR. TCRdb passed the multiplex PCR reads through MiXCR, listing each CDR3 protein once. This sample has 340,000 or so distinct CDR3 sequences, with around 20% found just once. Input material: blood. Receptors were obtained from a woman in her forties or fifties with Graves' hyperthyroidism.

The V call is TRBV5-8, the J call TRBJ1-2; 8 bases map to TRBD1. Germline V lookup: CDR1 SGHTS, CDR2 YDEGEE. This CDR3 is built from 15 residues. Losses at the gene ends were 3 bases for V and 2 bases for J; bases not matched to a gene: 6. CDR3 in amino acids: CASSSGQATNYGYTF. In DNA form, the CDR3 reads TGTGCCAGCAGCTCGGGACAGGCAACCAACTATGGCTACACCTTC. The variable domain in full, completed from reference TRBV5-8 and TRBJ1-2, reads EAGVTQSPTHLIKTRGQQATLRCSPISGHTSVYWYQQALGLGLQFLLWYDEGEERNRGNFPPRFSGRQFPNYSSELNVNALELEDSALYLCASSSGQATNYGYTFGSGTRLTVV.

This clonotype was found a few times. This may arise from a read error, as a much more abundant clone is one base away. The chain couples TRBV4-2 to TRBJ2-1; D remains unclear. Trimming left V 0 bases short and J 2 bases short, with 2 bases between. Germline lookup yields CDR1 LGHNA and CDR2 YNFKEQ. The CDR3 length is 13 residues. The CDR3 loop is CASSQDTYNEQFF. In nucleotides, the CDR3 is TGTGCCAGCAGCCAAGATACCTACAATGAGCAGTTCTTC.

This clonotype was found many times. This sequence joins TRBV29-1 and TRBJ2-7; 7 nucleotides line up with TRBD1. Trimming took 1 base from V and 9 from J; bases not matched to a gene: 12. The CDR3 has 14 residues. Looked up from germline, CDR1 is SQVTM and CDR2 is ANQGSEA. CDR3 sequence reads: CSVEVPTGKGVQYF. The DNA for the CDR3 is TGCAGCGTTGAAGTGCCGACAGGGAAGGGAGTGCAGTACTTC.

The chain employs TRBV6-1 and TRBJ2-1; either TRBD1 or TRBD2 may fit D (5 bases each). The CDR3 is made up of 11 amino acids. Trimming removed 8 bases at V and 9 bases at J, with 11 bases between. Germline V gene lookup returns CDR1 MNHNS and CDR2 SASEGT. CDR3 loop: CASERGSEQFF. The CDR3 DNA reads as TGTGCCAGCGAGAGGGGCTCTGAGCAGTTCTTC.

The gene calls are TRBV27 and TRBJ2-1; D is unresolved. The CDR3 covers 14 residues. V lost 6 bases, J lost 6 bases, and 15 bases lay in between. Germline CDR1 MNHEY, CDR2 SMNVEV (reference sequence). The CDR3 is CASSPKRVGNEQFF. The CDR3 coding sequence is TGTGCCAGCAGCCCCAAAAGGGTAGGCAATGAGCAGTTCTTC.

With regard to this clonotype: Compared with germline, one end of the junction differs, possibly owing to a read error. The gene calls are TRBV11-3 and TRBJ2-1; tentatively, D is TRBD2 (5 bases). In germline, CDR1 is SGHNT, CDR2 YENEEA. The CDR3 loop spans 15 amino acids. The CDR3 coding sequence is TGTGCCAGCAGCTTAGCGGGGAGCTCCTACAATGACCAGTTCTTC. Amino acids: CASSLAGSSYNDQFF.

This chain uses TRBV7-9 with TRBJ2-5, with 7 nucleotides matching TRBD1. The junction had 13 bases not matched to a gene; V was cut back by 1 base and J by 2 bases. The length of the CDR3 is 18 residues. Germline V gene lookup returns CDR1 SEHNR and CDR2 FQNEAQ (reference sequence). DNA of the CDR3: TGTGCCAGCAGCTTAGGTGTGGACAGGTACCATGAACAAGAGACCCAGTACTTC. Its protein product is CASSLGVDRYHEQETQYF. Using reference TRBV7-9 and TRBJ2-5 for the parts outside the CDR3, the full variable domain is DTGVSQNPRHKITKRGQNVTFRCDPISEHNRLYWYRQTLGQGPEFLTYFQNEAQLEKSRLLSDRFSAERPKGSFSTLEIQRTEQGDSAMYLCASSLGVDRYHEQETQYFGPGTRLLVL.

This clonotype was counted ten times or more. This chain joins TRBV24-1 and TRBJ2-5; a possible D gene is TRBD1 (5 bases). CDR1 is KGHDR and CDR2 is SFDVKD in the germline V gene. Trimming removed 2 bases at V and 2 bases at J, with 14 bases between. The CDR3 has 16 residues. CDR3 in amino acids: CATSDSAGIRQETQYF. CDR3 nucleotide sequence: TGTGCCACCAGTGATTCAGCAGGGATAAGGCAAGAGACCCAGTACTTC.

J is TRBJ2-2 and V is TRBV5-1; unclear D gene. The V end lost 7 bases, the J end lost 4 bases, and 14 bases lay between the germline ends. The CDR3 extends over 14 amino acids. Germline loops: CDR1 SGHRS, CDR2 YFSETQ. The CDR3 region is CASRRELVTGELFF. CDR3 in DNA: TGCGCCAGCCGACGAGAGCTCGTCACCGGGGAGCTGTTTTTT.

The chain uses TRBV6-1 and TRBJ2-6, with TRBD1 identical over 8 bases. V dropped 6 bases and J dropped 3; count of bases not matched to a gene: 4. The CDR3 length is 15 residues. CDR1 and CDR2 from the germline V gene are MNHNS and SASEGT. CDR3 nucleotide sequence: TGTGCCAGCAGGATGGACAGGGTTGGGGCCAACGTCCTGACTTTC. It encodes CASRMDRVGANVLTF.

Many counts were recorded for this clonotype. V gene TRBV28 combines with J gene TRBJ2-5; 7 positions match TRBD2. V lost 2 bases to trimming and J lost 5 bases; unmatched junction nucleotides: 11. Germline V lookup: CDR1 MDHEN, CDR2 SYDVKM. The CDR3 extends over 16 amino acids. The CDR3 DNA reads as TGTGCCAGCAGTTTAAGTAGCAGGGCGGGAGAGGAGACCCAGTACTTC. Translation gives CASSLSSRAGEETQYF.

This clonotype was detected ten times or more. The chain carries TRBV19 and TRBJ2-7; TRBD2 matches 9 bases. The J segment lost 2 bases and the V segment lost 3 bases, leaving 5 bases of the junction unmatched. The CDR3 covers 15 residues. CDR1 is LNHDA and CDR2 is SQIVND in the germline V gene (reference sequence). The CDR3 bases are TGTGCCAGTAGTATTATGACTAGCGGAGCCTACGAGCAGTACTTC. Its translation is CASSIMTSGAYEQYF.

This clonotype was seen ten or more times. CDR3 DNA sequence: TGTGCCAGCAGCCTAGAGACGGGAGGGTACAATGAGCAGTTCTTC. This gives the protein CASSLETGGYNEQFF. This chain uses TRBV7-2 with TRBJ2-1; 8 nucleotides agree with TRBD2. The CDR3 contains 15 residues. With V trimmed by 5 bases and J by 4 bases, 7 bases remained unmatched. The germline CDR1 and CDR2 sequences are SGHTA and FQGNSA.

The chain joins TRBV24-1 to TRBJ1-1; D might be TRBD1 (5 bases). Germline values: CDR1 KGHDR, CDR2 SFDVKD. The V end lost 7 bases, the J end lost 3 bases, and 14 bases lay between the germline ends. The CDR3 runs 14 residues. Here the CDR3 reads CATSLRQRDTEAFF. CDR3 nucleotides: TGTGCCACCAGCCTGAGACAGCGAGACACTGAAGCTTTCTTT.